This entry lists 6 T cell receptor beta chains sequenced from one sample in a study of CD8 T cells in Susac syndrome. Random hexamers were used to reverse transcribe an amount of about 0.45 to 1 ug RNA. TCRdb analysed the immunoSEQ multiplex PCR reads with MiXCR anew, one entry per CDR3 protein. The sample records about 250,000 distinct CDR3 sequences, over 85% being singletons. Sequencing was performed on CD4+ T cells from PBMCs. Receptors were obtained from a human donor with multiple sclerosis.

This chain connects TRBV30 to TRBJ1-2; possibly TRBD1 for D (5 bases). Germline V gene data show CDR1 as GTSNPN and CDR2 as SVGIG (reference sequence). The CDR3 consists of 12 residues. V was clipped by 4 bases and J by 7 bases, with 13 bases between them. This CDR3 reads CAWNHQGRGYTF. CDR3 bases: TGTGCCTGGAATCATCAGGGTCGTGGCTACACCTTC.

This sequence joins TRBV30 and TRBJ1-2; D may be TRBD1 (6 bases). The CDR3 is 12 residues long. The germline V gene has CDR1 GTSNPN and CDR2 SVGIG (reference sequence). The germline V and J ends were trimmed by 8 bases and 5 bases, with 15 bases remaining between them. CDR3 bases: TGTGCCGTAGACCCGGGGGCTTATGGCTACACCTTC. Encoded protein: CAVDPGAYGYTF. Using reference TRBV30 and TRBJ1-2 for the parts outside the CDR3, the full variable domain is SQTIHQWPATLVQPVGSPLSLECTVEGTSNPNLYWYRQAAGRGLQLLFYSVGIGQISSEVPQNLSASRPQDRQFILSSKKLLLSDSGFYLCAVDPGAYGYTFGSGTRLTVV.

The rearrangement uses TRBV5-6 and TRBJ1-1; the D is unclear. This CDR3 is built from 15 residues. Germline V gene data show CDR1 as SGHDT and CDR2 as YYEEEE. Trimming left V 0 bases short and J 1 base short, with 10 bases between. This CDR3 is CASSLVVSANTEAFF. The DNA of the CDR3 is TGTGCCAGCAGCTTGGTAGTGTCAGCGAACACTGAAGCTTTCTTT.

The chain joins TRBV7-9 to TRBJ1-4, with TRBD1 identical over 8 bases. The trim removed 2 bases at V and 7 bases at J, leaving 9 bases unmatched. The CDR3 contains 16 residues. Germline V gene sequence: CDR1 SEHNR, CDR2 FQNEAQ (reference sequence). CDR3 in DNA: TGTGCCAGCAGCTTAACTCAGGGGGCTCAGGGTGAAAAACTGTTTTTT. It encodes CASSLTQGAQGEKLFF.

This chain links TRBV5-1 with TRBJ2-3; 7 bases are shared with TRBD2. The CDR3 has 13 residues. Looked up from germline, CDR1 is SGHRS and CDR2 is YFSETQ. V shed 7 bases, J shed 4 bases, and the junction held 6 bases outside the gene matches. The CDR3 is CASPGGGADTQYF. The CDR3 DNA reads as TGCGCCAGCCCGGGGGGTGGCGCAGATACGCAGTATTTT. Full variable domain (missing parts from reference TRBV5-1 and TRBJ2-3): KAGVTQTPRYLIKTRGQQVTLSCSPISGHRSVSWYQQTPGQGLQFLFEYFSETQRNKGNFPGRFSGRQFSNSRSEMNVSTLELGDSALYLCASPGGGADTQYFGPGTRLTVL.

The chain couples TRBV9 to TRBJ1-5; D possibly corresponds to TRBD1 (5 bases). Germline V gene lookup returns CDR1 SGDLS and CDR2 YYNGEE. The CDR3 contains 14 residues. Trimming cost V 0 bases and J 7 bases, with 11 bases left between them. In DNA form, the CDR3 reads TGTGCCAGCAGCGTAGGGGGCGCCGGGCAGCCCCAGCATTTT. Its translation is CASSVGGAGQPQHF.